This T cell receptor beta chain emerged from a study of Ad26.COV2.S vaccination and SARS-CoV-2 variants. Treatment described: 15 to 20 received Ad26.COV2.S at low or high dose, single or two shots; roughly five received placebo; per-sample allocation not given. Day 63 following the first vaccine or placebo injection was when the samples were taken. The CDR3 covers 16 residues. Looked up from germline, CDR1 is MGHRA and CDR2 is YSYEKL. J gave up 9 bases and V 0 bases, and 7 bases lay outside the gene matches. With respect to this clone: Its antigen remains unidentified.

Libraries were prepared by immunoSEQ multiplex PCR; TCRdb keeps only in-frame clonotypes and omits some of them. The table has 350,000 to 450,000 clones, 89% seen once. Findings and caveats of the study: TCR breadth and depth analyses may have underestimated total T cell responses. Placebo recipients showed lower spike-specific TCR breadth than vaccinees.

The rearrangement links TRBV4-1 to TRBJ2-1; 11 positions match TRBD2. The sequence derives from a person aged 18-65 years who received the Ad26.COV2.S COVID-19 vaccine or a placebo. The specimen was peripheral blood, collected in a trial of Ad26.COV2.S vaccine versus placebo. CDR3 sequence (DNA): TGCGCCAGCAGCCAAGAGGGGGGTCTAGCGGGAGGTGAGCAGTTCTTC. As protein: CASSQEGGLAGGEQFF.